The 21 T cell receptor beta chains below all came from one sample that was sequenced in a study of read filtering for tumor transcriptome and immune sequencing. This library used around 0.4 ug RNA and molecular barcoded adaptors spanning alpha/delta and beta/gamma chains. One entry per CDR3 protein results from TCRdb running MiXCR on the reads. The table lists fewer than 75,000 distinct CDR3 sequences, roughly 20% of them singletons. The sequencing input was a population of CD138-negative cells sorted from bone marrow. All receptors derive from a donor at least 40 years old with multiple myeloma.

In this sample, this clonotype turned up many times. The gene calls are TRBV7-6 and TRBJ2-6; D is perhaps TRBD2 (6 bases). The V gene's germline CDR1 is SGHVS and CDR2 FNYEAQ. V shed 2 bases and J shed 0 bases, with 20 bases lying between them. This CDR3 has 20 amino acids. CDR3 sequence: CASSLSLGGQTLSGANVLTF. CDR3 sequence (DNA): TGTGCCAGCAGCTTAAGTCTGGGGGGTCAGACACTCTCTGGGGCCAACGTCCTGACTTTC.

This clonotype has just a few counts. The chain couples TRBV6-5 to TRBJ2-7, with 9 bases that match TRBD1. The V gene end was trimmed by 5 bases and the J gene end by 2 bases; junction bases not matched to a gene: 7. Germline V gene data show CDR1 as MNHEY and CDR2 as SVGAGI. This CDR3 is 15 amino acids long. The DNA of the CDR3 is TGTGCCAGCAGTCCCGGGACAGGGCTAACCTACGAGCAGTACTTC. Protein: CASSPGTGLTYEQYF.

As to this clonotype: A much larger clone lies a single base off, so this may be a read error. As the CDR3 is not closed by the conserved phenylalanine or tryptophan, this likely results from a read error. This rearrangement joins TRBV20-1 to TRBJ2-5; TRBD1 matches 8 bases. The trim removed 2 bases at V and 3 bases at J, leaving 5 bases unmatched. Looked up from germline, CDR1 is DFQATT and CDR2 is SNEGSKA (reference sequence). This CDR3 has 14 amino acids. The CDR3 DNA reads TGCAGTGCTAGATACAGGGGGTTTGAAGAGACCCAGTACCTC. Its translation is CSARYRGFEETQYL.

This clonotype was recorded at least ten times. The chain carries TRBV12-3 or TRBV12-4 and TRBJ2-1; 16 bases are shared with TRBD2. This CDR3 has 18 residues. The ends lost 8 bases at V and 2 bases at J; junction bases unmatched: 9. The CDR3 sequence: CASRPGTSGRVAYNEQFF. CDR3 sequence (DNA): TGTGCCAGCCGTCCCGGGACTAGCGGGAGGGTGGCCTACAATGAGCAGTTCTTC.

This clonotype was seen repeatedly, ten times or more. V and J are TRBV5-1 and TRBJ1-4; the D gene is possibly TRBD1 (5 bases). The CDR3 is 14 residues long. The germline CDR1 and CDR2 sequences are SGHRS and YFSETQ. V lost 5 bases to trimming and J lost 5 bases, with 13 bases between them. CDR3 amino acids: CASRPQGGNEKLFF. The CDR3 DNA reads as TGCGCCAGCAGACCCCAGGGTGGGAATGAAAAACTGTTTTTT.

On this clonotype itself: A much larger clonotype is one base distant, so this may be a read error. The CDR3 loop reads CASSGTGALSYEQYF. DNA of the CDR3: TGTGCCAGCAGCGGAACCGGGGCTCTCTCCTACGAGCAGTACTTC. V gene TRBV7-9 combines with J gene TRBJ2-7, with D perhaps matching TRBD1 or TRBD2 (5 bases each). The germline CDR1 and CDR2 sequences are SEHNR and FQNEAQ (reference sequence). Trimming left V 5 bases short and J 0 bases short, with 14 bases between. CDR3 length equals 15 residues. Filled out from reference TRBV7-9 and TRBJ2-7, the complete variable domain reads DTGVSQNPRHKITKRGQNVTFRCDPISEHNRLYWYRQTLGQGPEFLTYFQNEAQLEKSRLLSDRFSAERPKGSFSTLEIQRTEQGDSAMYLCASSGTGALSYEQYFGPGTRLTVT.

Worth noting for this clonotype: A far larger clone is one base from this, pointing to a likely read error. V is TRBV12-3 or TRBV12-4 and J is TRBJ2-1; 9 bases map to TRBD1. CDR3 length equals 12 residues. CDR3 in amino acids: CAGSLGTGQQFF. Here the CDR3 DNA reads TGTGCCGGCAGTTTAGGGACAGGGCAGCAGTTCTTC.

About this clonotype itself: With a much larger clone just one base away, this may be a read error. It is likely a read error, because the conserved phenylalanine at the end of the CDR3 is missing. This chain joins TRBV7-9 and TRBJ1-1, with D perhaps TRBD1 (6 bases). Trimming shortened V by 6 bases and J by 1 base, and 15 bases separated the two germline ends. Germline V CDR1 and CDR2: SEHNR, FQNEAQ (reference sequence). The CDR3 extends over 15 amino acids. CDR3 residues: CASSYLQGRNTEAFL. CDR3 DNA sequence: TGTGCCAGCAGTTACCTACAGGGAAGGAACACTGAAGCTTTCCTT.

This clonotype was recorded at least ten times. This chain uses TRBV12-3 or TRBV12-4 with TRBJ1-5; D not resolved. The CDR3 sequence is 13 residues long. The V end was cut by 1 base, the J end by 0 bases, with 1 base between. In DNA form, the CDR3 reads TGTGCCAGCAGTTTAGGTAGCAATCAGCCCCAGCATTTT. Translating it yields CASSLGSNQPQHF.

This clonotype was found many times. The V call is TRBV6-5, the J call TRBJ2-3; 8 nucleotides line up with TRBD1. Germline CDR1 is MNHEY and CDR2 is SVGAGI. V lost 6 bases, J lost 2 bases, and 7 bases stayed unmatched. The CDR3 loop spans 15 amino acids. The CDR3 is CASRPGTGNTDTQYF. The CDR3 DNA reads TGTGCCAGCAGGCCCGGGACAGGAAACACAGATACGCAGTATTTT.

This clonotype was recorded at least ten times. The gene calls are TRBV29-1 and TRBJ1-1; 8 bases line up with TRBD1. J lost 0 bases, V lost 7 bases, and 4 bases had no gene match. The CDR3 runs to 13 residues. Germline V CDR1 and CDR2: SQVTM, ANQGSEA. In DNA form, the CDR3 reads TGCAGCGGGACAGGGTTTATGAACACTGAAGCTTTCTTT. It yields the protein CSGTGFMNTEAFF.

This clonotype was seen ten or more times. The chain employs TRBV29-1 and TRBJ2-1, with a tentative D call TRBD1 (6 bases). CDR1 is SQVTM, CDR2 ANQGSEA, per germline. V was pared by 6 bases and J by 5 bases, with 17 bases between. The CDR3 is made up of 14 amino acids. CDR3 in DNA: TGCAGCGTAGACAGGCTTGCCATTCACAATGAGCAGTTCTTC. It is translated as CSVDRLAIHNEQFF.

This clonotype was detected many times. The chain is built from TRBV2 and TRBJ2-1; TRBD1 might be the D (6 bases). V was trimmed by 6 bases and J by 4 bases, leaving 10 bases between them. There are 13 residues in the CDR3. The germline V gene encodes CDR1 SNHLY and CDR2 FYNNEI. The CDR3: CASREGVYNEQFF. CDR3 DNA: TGTGCCAGCAGAGAGGGGGTTTACAATGAGCAGTTCTTC.

This clonotype was seen ten or more times. The chain joins TRBV20-1 to TRBJ2-5; D possibly corresponds to TRBD2 (5 bases). Deletions cut 3 bases from V and 0 bases from J, with 14 bases between. Germline V lookup: CDR1 DFQATT, CDR2 SNEGSKA (reference sequence). The CDR3 runs to 15 residues. The CDR3 bases are TGCAGTGCTAGGAGGGCTAGCACCTACCAAGAGACCCAGTACTTC. Encoded protein: CSARRASTYQETQYF.

V and J are TRBV28 and TRBJ1-5; TRBD1 is a possible D gene (6 bases). Trimming pared 4 bases from V and 5 bases from J, leaving 18 bases between. The CDR3 length is 16 residues. Germline CDR1 reads MDHEN; CDR2 reads SYDVKM. The CDR3 sequence is CASSSNRQERYQPQHF. In DNA, the CDR3 is TGTGCCAGCAGTTCTAACCGACAGGAAAGATATCAGCCCCAGCATTTT. The full variable domain, in which reference TRBV28 and TRBJ1-5 provide the parts outside the CDR3, is DVKVTQSSRYLVKRTGEKVFLECVQDMDHENMFWYRQDPGLGLRLIYFSYDVKMKEKGDIPEGYSVSREKKERFSLILESASTNQTSMYLCASSSNRQERYQPQHFGDGTRLSIL.

Details on this clonotype: Only one base separates this from a far larger clonotype, so it likely reflects a read error. This chain joins TRBV28 and TRBJ1-1, with a possible D match to TRBD2 (6 bases). The DNA end favors TRBJ2-7, so the J call may be wrong. Looked up from germline, CDR1 is MDHEN and CDR2 is SYDVKM. The CDR3 sequence is 14 residues long. CDR3 loop: CASRPGGEYYKQYF. CDR3 nucleotide sequence: TGTGCCAGCAGGCCCGGAGGGGAATACTACAAGCAGTACTTC.

This clonotype occurred many times. The V gene is TRBV6-5, the J gene TRBJ2-7; 7 bases align to TRBD1. The CDR3 extends over 15 amino acids. V dropped 7 bases and J dropped 1; count of bases not matched to a gene: 10. Germline loops: CDR1 MNHEY, CDR2 SVGAGI. The CDR3 is CASTRKPGQSYEQYF. CDR3 in DNA: TGTGCCAGCACACGGAAACCGGGACAGTCCTACGAGCAGTACTTC.

About this clonotype: The germline gene is not matched at one end of the junction; a read error may be the cause. The J gene is TRBJ1-2, the V gene TRBV4-1; 10 bases are shared with TRBD1. There are 17 residues in the CDR3. CDR1 is MGHRA, CDR2 YSYEKL, per germline. CDR3 amino acids: CASSHNRDRGGVYGYIF. The CDR3, as DNA: TGCGCCAGCAGCCACAACCGGGACAGGGGTGGAGTCTATGGCTACATCTTC.

In the case of this clonotype: A far larger clone is off by one base, so a read error is likely. The chain is built from TRBV7-9 and TRBJ2-7; TRBD2 matches at 8 bases. There are 14 residues in the CDR3. Germline CDR1 SEHNR, CDR2 FQNEAQ (reference sequence). Losses at the gene ends were 6 bases for V and 7 bases for J; bases not matched to a gene: 11. CDR3 nucleotide sequence: TGTGCCAGCAGGCCCGGGACTAGTACGAGTGAGCAGTACTTC. This gives the protein CASRPGTSTSEQYF.

This clonotype showed up many times. The rearrangement joins TRBV7-3 to TRBJ2-3, with 15 bases matching TRBD2. With V trimmed by 5 bases and J by 6 bases, 6 bases remained unmatched. This CDR3 is 16 amino acids long. Germline V CDR1 and CDR2: SGHTA, FQGTGA. CDR3 protein: CASSAGLAGGLDTQYF. Here the CDR3 DNA reads TGTGCCAGCAGCGCGGGACTAGCGGGGGGCTTGGATACGCAGTATTTT.

As regards this clonotype: This may stem from a read error, because a much larger clone lies one nucleotide away. J is TRBJ1-2 and V is TRBV5-6, with D unresolved. Trimming pared 4 bases from V and 8 bases from J, leaving 15 bases between. The CDR3 sequence is 13 residues long. In germline, CDR1 is SGHDT, CDR2 YYEEEE. The CDR3 region is CASSPRYVDGYTF. CDR3 bases: TGTGCCAGCAGCCCACGATATGTTGACGGCTACACCTTC.